These T cell receptor beta chains were read from a single sample in a study of blood T cell repertoires in COVID-19. Profiled with immunoSEQ multiplex PCR; TCRdb holds only in-frame clones, not every one. The repertoire includes around 300,000 clones, 70% to 90% of them detected once, and around 10% sits in the top ten. Source material: peripheral blood. The receptors were gathered from a woman aged 70-85 years with acute or convalescent COVID-19. The CDR3 runs from the conserved cysteine through the conserved F or W. The D gene is left open where the match is weak. Clone sizes are given selectively: once, few, many, or a class where the clone is expanded.

TRBV5-8	TRBD1	.	TRBJ1-2	CASSLARDSFNYGYTF	TGTGCCAGCAGCTTGGCCAGGGACAGTTTTAACTATGGCTACACCTTC
TRBV21-1	.	.	TRBJ2-1	CASSPLGGGCLHDEQFF	TGTGCCAGCAGCCCTCTTGGGGGGGGCTGTCTTCACGATGAGCAGTTCTTC
TRBV15	.	.	TRBJ1-3	CATSRDLRVAGNTIYF	TGTGCCACCAGCAGAGATCTCCGGGTAGCTGGAAACACCATATATTTT
TRBV9	.	.	TRBJ1-6	CASSVTGSSPLHF	TGTGCCAGCAGCGTAACAGGTTCTTCACCCCTCCACTTT
TRBV19	.	.	TRBJ1-1	CASRNPLAGRRSEAFF	TGTGCCAGCCGCAATCCCCTTGCCGGGCGGAGGAGTGAAGCTTTCTTT
TRBV7-9	.	.	TRBJ2-5	CASSSGREQETQYF	TGTGCCAGCAGCTCCGGACGGGAACAAGAGACCCAGTACTTC
TRBV3-1/TRBV3-2	TRBD2	.	TRBJ2-1	CASRPRLAGGRDEQFF	TGTGCCAGCAGACCTAGACTAGCGGGGGGGCGTGATGAGCAGTTCTTC
TRBV6-1	TRBD1	.	TRBJ1-4	CASSEGRQGAYEKLFF	TGTGCCAGCAGTGAGGGAAGACAGGGGGCTTATGAAAAACTGTTTTTT
TRBV30	.	.	TRBJ1-2	CAWRGTRGYTF	TGTGCCTGGAGAGGGACTCGGGGCTACACCTTC
TRBV7-9	TRBD1	.	TRBJ1-2	CASSLIPQGPAGYTF	TGTGCCAGCAGCTTAATCCCACAGGGGCCCGCTGGCTACACCTTC
TRBV7-6	TRBD1	.	TRBJ2-4	CASSLAIRDSKNIQYF	TGTGCCAGCAGCTTAGCAATTCGGGACAGCAAAAACATTCAGTACTTC
TRBV2	.	few	TRBJ1-2	CASLLQGIYGYTF	TGTGCCAGCTTGTTACAGGGTATCTATGGCTACACCTTC
TRBV21-1	.	.	TRBJ1-2	CASSCRQAGYTF	TGTGCCAGCAGTTGCCGACAGGCTGGCTACACCTTC
TRBV30	TRBD2	.	TRBJ2-3	CAWSVRGGPTDTQYF	TGTGCCTGGAGTGTACGGGGGGGGCCAACAGATACGCAGTATTTT
TRBV3-1/TRBV3-2	.	.	TRBJ2-1	CASSQQGHSYNEQFF	TGTGCCAGCAGCCAACAGGGTCACTCCTACAATGAGCAGTTCTTC
TRBV18	TRBD2	.	TRBJ2-1	CASSPPTSGGAREQFF	TGTGCCAGCTCACCACCGACTAGCGGGGGGGCCCGGGAGCAGTTCTTC
TRBV12-5	.	once	TRBJ1-5	CASGRYDQPQHF	TGTGCTAGTGGCCGTTATGATCAGCCCCAGCATTTT
TRBV4-1	TRBD1	.	TRBJ1-5	CASSTLETGKQPQHF	TGCGCCAGCAGCACCTTGGAGACAGGGAAACAGCCCCAGCATTTT
TRBV4-1	.	.	TRBJ1-1	CASSQVGFFRAFF	TGCGCCAGCAGCCAAGTCGGGTTCTTTAGGGCTTTCTTT
TRBV9	TRBD1	once	TRBJ2-1	CASSVGGQLNNEQFF	TGTGCCAGCAGCGTAGGGGGACAGCTAAACAATGAGCAGTTCTTC
TRBV7-9	.	.	TRBJ2-7	CASSSVNTYEQYF	TGTGCCAGCAGTTCAGTGAATACCTACGAGCAGTACTTC
TRBV25-1	.	.	TRBJ1-1	CASSELGAVRTFF	TGTGCCAGCAGTGAGTTGGGGGCTGTGAGGACTTTCTTT
TRBV3-1/TRBV3-2	TRBD1	.	TRBJ1-6	CASSRDRGRSPLHF	TGTGCCAGCAGCCGGGACAGGGGGCGTTCACCCCTCCACTTT
TRBV6-6	.	.	TRBJ1-1	CASTIGGANTEAFF	TGTGCCAGCACGATAGGGGGGGCGAACACTGAAGCTTTCTTT
TRBV7-9	TRBD1	few	TRBJ1-5	CASSKTGPSNQPQHF	TGTGCCAGCAGCAAGACAGGGCCTTCAAATCAGCCCCAGCATTTT
TRBV6-2/TRBV6-3	TRBD1	few	TRBJ2-7	CASSRRTGGVKEQYF	TGTGCCAGCAGTCGTCGGACAGGGGGAGTCAAAGAGCAGTACTTC
TRBV5-1	TRBD2	once	TRBJ2-3	CASSSPRPPGGPSTDTQYF	TGCGCCAGCAGCTCTCCGCGCCCGCCGGGAGGCCCTTCTACAGATACGCAGTATTTT
TRBV6-5	.	few	TRBJ1-2	CASSYSSGRGGYTF	TGTGCCAGCAGTTACTCGTCAGGGAGGGGCGGCTACACCTTC
TRBV4-1	.	.	TRBJ1-2	CASSQDLARLIYGYTF	TGCGCCAGCAGCCAAGATTTGGCCAGGTTGATCTATGGCTACACCTTC
TRBV7-2	.	once	TRBJ2-1	CASRYRVGAYNEQFF	TGTGCCAGCAGGTACAGGGTCGGAGCCTACAATGAGCAGTTCTTC
TRBV19	.	.	TRBJ1-5	CASRYRGNQPQHF	TGTGCCAGTAGGTACCGGGGCAATCAGCCCCAGCATTTT
TRBV6-5	TRBD2	.	TRBJ2-5	CASRASGSGPQYF	TGTGCCAGCAGGGCTAGCGGGTCGGGGCCCCAGTACTTC
TRBV6-5	.	.	TRBJ1-1	CASTFRGGNTEAFF	TGTGCCAGCACCTTTAGGGGGGGGAACACTGAAGCTTTCTTT
TRBV20-1	.	.	TRBJ2-7	CSASTSGDYPQGLQYF	TGCAGTGCTAGTACCTCAGGGGACTACCCTCAAGGTTTGCAGTACTTC
TRBV2	.	once	TRBJ2-3	CASRALATPEDTQYF	TGTGCCAGCAGGGCACTAGCTACCCCAGAGGATACGCAGTATTTT
TRBV7-6	.	once	TRBJ2-7	CASSPGGGLYEQYF	TGTGCCAGCAGTCCCGGTGGCGGGCTCTACGAGCAGTACTTC
TRBV4-1	TRBD1	few	TRBJ1-4	CASSHPGTGKQKLFF	TGCGCCAGCAGCCACCCCGGGACAGGGAAGCAAAAACTGTTTTTT
TRBV5-1	TRBD1	.	TRBJ1-2	CASSTTGDNYGYTF	TGCGCCAGCAGCACTACAGGGGACAACTATGGCTACACCTTC
TRBV4-1	TRBD1	.	TRBJ1-6	CASQGERSPLHF	TGCGCCAGCCAGGGGGAGCGGTCACCCCTCCACTTT
TRBV2	TRBD1	.	TRBJ1-4	CASNQGALGEKLFF	TGTGCCAGCAACCAGGGGGCGCTAGGTGAAAAACTGTTTTTT
TRBV19	.	.	TRBJ1-5	CASSIGRDQPQHF	TGTGCCAGTAGTATCGGGAGGGATCAGCCCCAGCATTTT
TRBV7-3	.	.	TRBJ1-2	CASSPSPPGWGEGYTF	TGTGCCAGCAGTCCTTCCCCCCCGGGGTGGGGTGAAGGCTACACCTTC
TRBV12-3/TRBV12-4	TRBD1	few	TRBJ1-5	CASRQGRYQPQHF	TGTGCCAGCAGACAGGGGAGGTATCAGCCCCAGCATTTT
TRBV5-1	.	few	TRBJ1-3	CASSPPSPGNTIYF	TGCGCCAGCAGCCCTCCTTCCCCCGGAAACACCATATATTTT
TRBV7-7	TRBD1	.	TRBJ1-3	CASSQGTDSGNTIYF	TGTGCTAGCAGCCAAGGGACAGACTCTGGAAACACCATATATTTT
TRBV2	TRBD1	few	TRBJ1-2	CASRIQGKGGYTF	TGTGCCAGCAGGATACAGGGGAAGGGTGGCTACACCTTC
TRBV7-8	.	.	TRBJ2-2	CASSLVSYDTGELFF	TGTGCCAGCAGCTTAGTGAGCTATGACACCGGGGAGCTGTTTTTT
TRBV5-1	.	.	TRBJ1-5	CASSLAGDQPQHF	TGCGCCAGCAGCTTGGCCGGGGATCAGCCCCAGCATTTT
TRBV4-1	TRBD1	.	TRBJ1-4	CASSLRDRGNEKLFF	TGCGCCAGCAGCCTCCGGGACAGGGGTAATGAAAAACTGTTTTTT
TRBV15	.	.	TRBJ2-3	CATSRDPVRTDTQYF	TGTGCCACCAGCAGAGACCCGGTCCGGACAGATACGCAGTATTTT
TRBV7-8	.	.	TRBJ1-1	CASSLEGDSSEAFF	TGTGCCAGCAGCTTAGAGGGTGACAGTTCTGAAGCTTTCTTT
TRBV18	TRBD1	.	TRBJ2-7	CASSTASSRTGVYEQYF	TGTGCCAGCTCAACGGCGAGTTCTCGGACAGGGGTCTACGAGCAGTACTTC